This T cell receptor beta chain comes out of a study of T cell responses to AZD1222 COVID-19 vaccine. Using immunoSEQ multiplex PCR, the repertoire was profiled, and TCRdb retains in-frame clones only, with some absent. This table has 150,000 to 200,000 clones, 85% to 90% appearing once. Germline CDR1 reads LGHDT; CDR2 reads YNNKEL (reference sequence). This CDR3 has 17 amino acids. V gave up 1 base and J gave up 1 base; unmatched junction bases: 6. This chain joins TRBV3-1 (or the pseudogene TRBV3-2) and TRBJ2-5, with 10 bases identical to TRBD2. Specimen: peripheral blood, collected on day 0 of MenACWY control vaccination. This receptor was identified in an adult in good health. DNA for the CDR3: TGTGCCAGCAGCCAAGGGGTGTCTAGCGGGGGCCAAGAGACCCAGTACTTC. Its translation: CASSQGVSSGGQETQYF.